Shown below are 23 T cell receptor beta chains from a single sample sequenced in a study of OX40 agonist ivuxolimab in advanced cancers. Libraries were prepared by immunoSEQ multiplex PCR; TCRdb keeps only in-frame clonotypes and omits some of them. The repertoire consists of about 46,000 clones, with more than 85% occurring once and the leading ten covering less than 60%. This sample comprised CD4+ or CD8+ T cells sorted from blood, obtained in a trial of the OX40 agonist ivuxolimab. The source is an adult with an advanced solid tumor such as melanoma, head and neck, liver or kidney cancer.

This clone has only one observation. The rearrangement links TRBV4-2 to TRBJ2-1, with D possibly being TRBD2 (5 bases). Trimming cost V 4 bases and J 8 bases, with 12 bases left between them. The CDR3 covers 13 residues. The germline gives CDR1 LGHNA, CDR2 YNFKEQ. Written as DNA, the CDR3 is TGTGCCAGCAGCCTTATCGCGGGCGATGAGCAGTTCTTC. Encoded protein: CASSLIAGDEQFF.

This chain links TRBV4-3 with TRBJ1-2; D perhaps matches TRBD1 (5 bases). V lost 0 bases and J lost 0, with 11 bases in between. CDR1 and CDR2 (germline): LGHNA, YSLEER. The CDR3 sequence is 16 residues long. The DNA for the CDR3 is TGCGCCAGCAGCCAAGACTCAGGGTCGGCTAACTATGGCTACACCTTC. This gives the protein CASSQDSGSANYGYTF.

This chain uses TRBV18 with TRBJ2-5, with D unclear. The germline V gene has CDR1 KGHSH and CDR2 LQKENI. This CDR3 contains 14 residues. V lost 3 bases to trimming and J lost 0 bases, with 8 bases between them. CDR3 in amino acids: CASSPPSYQETQYF. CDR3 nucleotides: TGTGCCAGCTCACCCCCCTCCTACCAAGAGACCCAGTACTTC.

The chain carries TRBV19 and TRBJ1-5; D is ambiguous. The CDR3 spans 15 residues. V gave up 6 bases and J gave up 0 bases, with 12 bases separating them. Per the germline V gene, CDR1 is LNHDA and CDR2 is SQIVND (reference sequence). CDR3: CASSPIGGSNQPQHF. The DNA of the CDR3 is TGTGCCAGTAGCCCGATCGGAGGTAGCAATCAGCCCCAGCATTTT. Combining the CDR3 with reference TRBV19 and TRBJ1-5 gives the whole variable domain DGGITQSPKYLFRKEGQNVTLSCEQNLNHDAMYWYRQDPGQGLRLIYYSQIVNDFQKGDIAEGYSVSREKKESFPLTVTSAQKNPTAFYLCASSPIGGSNQPQHFGDGTRLSIL.

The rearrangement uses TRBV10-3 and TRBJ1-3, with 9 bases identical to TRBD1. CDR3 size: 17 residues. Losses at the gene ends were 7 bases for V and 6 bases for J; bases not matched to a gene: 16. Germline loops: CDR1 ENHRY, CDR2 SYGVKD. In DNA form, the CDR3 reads TGTGCCATCACCCCTGGGACAGGGAACTCTGGGGAAAACACCATATATTTT. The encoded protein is CAITPGTGNSGENTIYF.

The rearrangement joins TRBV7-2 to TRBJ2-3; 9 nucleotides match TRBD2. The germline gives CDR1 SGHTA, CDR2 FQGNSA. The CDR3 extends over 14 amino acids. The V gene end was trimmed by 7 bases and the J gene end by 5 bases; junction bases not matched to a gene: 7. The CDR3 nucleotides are TGTGCCAGCATGCGGGGGGGCCTGGGAGATACGCAGTATTTT. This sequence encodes CASMRGGLGDTQYF.

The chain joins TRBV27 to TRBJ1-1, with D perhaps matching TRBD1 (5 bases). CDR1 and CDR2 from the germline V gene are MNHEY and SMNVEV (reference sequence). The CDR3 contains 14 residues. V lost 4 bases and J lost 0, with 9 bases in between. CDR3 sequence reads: CASSYGTVNTEAFF. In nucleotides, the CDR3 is TGTGCCAGCAGTTACGGGACGGTGAACACTGAAGCTTTCTTT.

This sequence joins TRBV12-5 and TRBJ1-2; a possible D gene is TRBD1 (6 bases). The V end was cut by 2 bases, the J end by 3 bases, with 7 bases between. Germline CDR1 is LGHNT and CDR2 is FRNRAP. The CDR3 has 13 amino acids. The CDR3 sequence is CASGLQGYYGYTF. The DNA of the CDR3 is TGTGCTAGTGGTTTGCAGGGGTACTATGGCTACACCTTC.

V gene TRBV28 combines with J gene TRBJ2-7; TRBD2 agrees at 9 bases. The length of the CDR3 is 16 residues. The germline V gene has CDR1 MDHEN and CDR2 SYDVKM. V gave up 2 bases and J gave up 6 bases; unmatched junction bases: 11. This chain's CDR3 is CASSLNTELAGPEQYF. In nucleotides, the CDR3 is TGTGCCAGCAGTTTAAACACCGAGCTAGCGGGACCCGAGCAGTACTTC.

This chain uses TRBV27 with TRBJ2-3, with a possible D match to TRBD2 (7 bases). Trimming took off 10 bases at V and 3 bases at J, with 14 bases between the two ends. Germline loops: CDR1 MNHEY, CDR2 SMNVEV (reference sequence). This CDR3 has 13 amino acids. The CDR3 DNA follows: TGTGCCAAGGGGGGGCGGCTGACAGATACGCAGTATTTT. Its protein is CAKGGRLTDTQYF.

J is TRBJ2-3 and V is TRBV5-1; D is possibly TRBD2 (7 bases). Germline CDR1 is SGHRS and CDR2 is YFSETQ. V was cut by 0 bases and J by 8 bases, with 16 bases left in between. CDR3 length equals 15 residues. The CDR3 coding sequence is TGCGCCAGCAGCTTGGCCACGCAGGGGAGGGCTACGCAGTATTTT. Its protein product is CASSLATQGRATQYF.

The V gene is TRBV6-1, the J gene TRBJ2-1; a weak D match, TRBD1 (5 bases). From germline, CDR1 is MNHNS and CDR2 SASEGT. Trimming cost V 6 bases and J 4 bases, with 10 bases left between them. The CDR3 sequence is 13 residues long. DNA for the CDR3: TGTGCCAGCAGGGCAACAGGTTACAATGAGCAGTTCTTC. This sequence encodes CASRATGYNEQFF.

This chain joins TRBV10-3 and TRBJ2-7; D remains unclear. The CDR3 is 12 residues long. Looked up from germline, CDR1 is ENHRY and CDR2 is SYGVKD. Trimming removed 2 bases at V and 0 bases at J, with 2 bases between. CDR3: CAISEVSYEQYF. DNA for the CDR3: TGTGCCATCAGTGAGGTCTCCTACGAGCAGTACTTC.

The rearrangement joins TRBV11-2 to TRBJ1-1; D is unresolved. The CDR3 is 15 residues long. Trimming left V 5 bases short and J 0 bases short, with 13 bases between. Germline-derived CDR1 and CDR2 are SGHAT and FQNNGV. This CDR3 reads CASSPRGFMNTEAFF. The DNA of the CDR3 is TGTGCCAGCAGCCCCCGCGGTTTTATGAACACTGAAGCTTTCTTT.

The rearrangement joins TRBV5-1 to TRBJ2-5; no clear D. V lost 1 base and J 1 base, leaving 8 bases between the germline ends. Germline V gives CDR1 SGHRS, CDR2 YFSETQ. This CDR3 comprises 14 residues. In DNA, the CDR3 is TGCGCCAGCAGCTTGTCCACTCCCCAAGAGACCCAGTACTTC. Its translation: CASSLSTPQETQYF. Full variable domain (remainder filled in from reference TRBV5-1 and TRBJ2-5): KAGVTQTPRYLIKTRGQQVTLSCSPISGHRSVSWYQQTPGQGLQFLFEYFSETQRNKGNFPGRFSGRQFSNSRSEMNVSTLELGDSALYLCASSLSTPQETQYFGPGTRLLVL.

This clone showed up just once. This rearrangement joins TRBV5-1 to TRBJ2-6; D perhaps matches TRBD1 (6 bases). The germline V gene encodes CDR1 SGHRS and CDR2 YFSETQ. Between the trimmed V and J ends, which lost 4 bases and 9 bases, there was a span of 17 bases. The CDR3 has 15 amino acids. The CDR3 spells CASSLTADSGNVLTF. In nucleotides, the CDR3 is TGCGCCAGCAGCCTCACCGCGGACAGCGGCAACGTCCTGACTTTC.

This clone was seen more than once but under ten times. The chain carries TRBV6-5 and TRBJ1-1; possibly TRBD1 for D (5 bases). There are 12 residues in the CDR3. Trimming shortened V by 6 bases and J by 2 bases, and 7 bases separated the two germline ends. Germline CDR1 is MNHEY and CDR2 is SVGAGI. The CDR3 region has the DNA TGTGCCAGCAGCAGGGCCAACACTGAAGCTTTCTTT. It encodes CASSRANTEAFF.

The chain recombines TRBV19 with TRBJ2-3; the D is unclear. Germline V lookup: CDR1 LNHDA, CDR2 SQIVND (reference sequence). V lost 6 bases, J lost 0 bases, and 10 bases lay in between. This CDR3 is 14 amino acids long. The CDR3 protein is CASRDGSSTDTQYF. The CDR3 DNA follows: TGTGCCAGTAGAGATGGCTCTAGCACAGATACGCAGTATTTT.

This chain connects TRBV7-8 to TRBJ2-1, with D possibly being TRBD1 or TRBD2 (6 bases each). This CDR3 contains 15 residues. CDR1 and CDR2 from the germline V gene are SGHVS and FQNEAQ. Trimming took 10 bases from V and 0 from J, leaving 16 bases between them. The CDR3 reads CATRMGGSSYNEQFF. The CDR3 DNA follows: TGTGCCACTAGGATGGGGGGCAGCTCCTACAATGAGCAGTTCTTC.

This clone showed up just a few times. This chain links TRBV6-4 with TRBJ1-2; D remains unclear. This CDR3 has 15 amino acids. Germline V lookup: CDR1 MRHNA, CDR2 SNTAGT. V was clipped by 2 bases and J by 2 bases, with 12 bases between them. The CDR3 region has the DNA TGTGCCAGCAGTGACATTCCCCGACACAACTATGGCTACACCTTC. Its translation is CASSDIPRHNYGYTF.

The CDR3 protein is CASSGETQYF. CDR3 nucleotides: TGCGCCAGCAGTGGAGAGACCCAGTACTTC. The chain has TRBV10-2 and TRBJ2-5; D gene unclear. The CDR3 runs to 10 residues. V was cut by 4 bases and J by 4 bases, with 1 base left in between. CDR1 and CDR2 (germline): WSHSY, SAAADI.

CDR3 in amino acids: CASAGSYGYTF. As DNA, the CDR3 is TGTGCCAGCGCAGGGAGCTATGGCTACACCTTC. The V gene is TRBV28, the J gene TRBJ1-2; D might be TRBD1 (5 bases). The CDR3 is made up of 11 amino acids. The germline V and J ends were trimmed by 8 bases and 4 bases, with 8 bases remaining between them. The V gene's germline CDR1 is MDHEN and CDR2 SYDVKM.

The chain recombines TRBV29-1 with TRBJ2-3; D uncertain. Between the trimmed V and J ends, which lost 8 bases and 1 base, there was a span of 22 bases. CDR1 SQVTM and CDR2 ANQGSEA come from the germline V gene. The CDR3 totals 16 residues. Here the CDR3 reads CSPLARASTGTDTQYF. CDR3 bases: TGCAGCCCGCTTGCCCGGGCCTCTACTGGCACAGATACGCAGTATTTT.